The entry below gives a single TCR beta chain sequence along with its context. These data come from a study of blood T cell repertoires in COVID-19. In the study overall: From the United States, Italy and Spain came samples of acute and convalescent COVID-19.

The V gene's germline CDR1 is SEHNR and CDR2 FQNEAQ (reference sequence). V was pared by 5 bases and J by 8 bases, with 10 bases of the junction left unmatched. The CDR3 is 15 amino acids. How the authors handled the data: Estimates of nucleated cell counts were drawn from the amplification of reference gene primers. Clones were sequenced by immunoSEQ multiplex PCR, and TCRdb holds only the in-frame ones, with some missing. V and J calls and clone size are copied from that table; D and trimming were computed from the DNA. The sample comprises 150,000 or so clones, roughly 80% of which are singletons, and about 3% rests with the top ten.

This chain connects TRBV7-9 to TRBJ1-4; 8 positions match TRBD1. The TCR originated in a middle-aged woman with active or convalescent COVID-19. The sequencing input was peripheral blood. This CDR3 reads CASSPQTGVGEKLFF. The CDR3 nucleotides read TGTGCCAGCAGCCCCCAGACAGGGGTGGGGGAAAAACTGTTTTTT.